The clone carrying this TCR beta chain occurred a few times. Antigen specificity is unknown. MiXCR, applied by TCRdb to the RACE reads, yields one record per CDR3 protein. The repertoire has a few hundred thousand distinct CDR3 sequences, around 9.3% of them found once; the top ten carry under 2.5%. These data come from a study of human T cells and chemical hapten exposure. Study-wide results and limits: Significantly more large CDR3 similarity clusters arose among expanded TCRs than among controls.

CDR1 is MNHEY and CDR2 is SVGAGI in the germline V gene. V lost 2 bases and J 4 bases, leaving 17 bases between the germline ends. This CDR3 region has 16 residues. The time point was: pre-sensitization, week 0. Stated treatment: therapeutic diphenylcyclopropenone sensitization with weekly scalp DPC. This receptor was obtained from a woman between 40 and 50 years old with alopecia areata. Some clones in this sample may be carry-over from other donors' samples. This sample comprised whole blood, obtained in connection with sensitization to the hapten diphenylcyclopropenone (DPC). The chain carries TRBV6-5 and TRBJ1-2; no clear D gene. The CDR3 nucleotides read TGTGCCAGCAGTTACCAAGGGTCCGGTTCTCGCTATGGCTACACCTTC. Residues: CASSYQGSGSRYGYTF.